This entry concerns a single T cell receptor beta chain. This specimen belongs to a study of shared clonotypes between healthy human individuals. Assay used: immunoSEQ multiplex PCR; TCRdb lists only in-frame clones, some missing. This sample carries roughly 500,000 clones, approximately 80% of them seen once, and the ten largest clones take 13%. The V gene's germline CDR1 is MNHEY and CDR2 SMNVEV (reference sequence). V gave up 6 bases and J gave up 4 bases, with 15 bases separating them. The CDR3 sequence is 14 residues long. The source is a woman between 35 and 50 years old in good health. Some clones in this sample may be carry-over from other donors' samples. Sequenced input: PBMCs. V is TRBV27 and J is TRBJ1-2; D perhaps matches TRBD1 (5 bases). CDR3 protein: CASRSVGTPYGYTF. CDR3 DNA: TGTGCCAGCAGATCGGTCGGGACGCCCTATGGCTACACCTTC.